Described below is a single T cell receptor (beta chain) sequence and its context. Its antigen is currently unknown. The CDR3 runs 18 residues. In germline, CDR1 is MNHEY, CDR2 SVGAGI. Trimming removed 0 bases from V and 6 bases from J, with 18 bases in between. As previously described, bulk TCR libraries were made using listed TCR primers. Via MiXCR, TCRdb re-called the PCR reads, giving one row per CDR3 protein. Of hundreds of thousands of distinct CDR3 sequences in the sample, approximately 24% were seen once. The sample comes from a study of molecular identifiers for immune sequencing clone quantification. Whole-study results and caveats: One cell's worth of spiked Jurkat TCR RNA was reportedly detectable among 850,000 to 1,000,000 naive cells. In naive cells, under 1% of molecules belonged to clones above 20 RNA copies, against over 97% in effector cells.

The receptor's source is a human donor in good health. Some libraries in this study had Jurkat cell RNA spiked in. This chain connects TRBV6-5 to TRBJ1-6; D may be TRBD1 (6 bases). Sequences were obtained from naive CD8+ T cells from blood, with Jurkat cell RNA spiked in. Subset given: FACS-sorted CD8+CD4-CCR7+CD45RA+ naive T cells. The CDR3 nucleotides are TGTGCCAGCAGTTACTCGATGCTGGAGACAGGACTTAATTCACCCCTCCACTTT. Its protein product is CASSYSMLETGLNSPLHF.